This T cell receptor (beta chain) was sequenced in a study of shared clonotypes between healthy human individuals. Study-wide results and limits: Naive subsets generally exceeded memory subsets in estimated richness. A few donors shared approximately 5% of their naive CD4 clonotypes.

Germline CDR1 and CDR2: SGHKS and YYEKEE (reference sequence). The CDR3 contains 15 residues. V lost 0 bases and J lost 5, with 12 bases in between. CD4+ cells yielded CD45RA+ naive and CD45RA-negative memory subsets. As for this clone: As yet, its antigen is unknown.

The authors loaded about 200 ng DNA, about 30,000 T cell genomes, into sorted-subset replicate PCRs. Clones were sequenced by immunoSEQ multiplex PCR, and TCRdb holds only the in-frame ones, with some missing. The sample has roughly 1 million clones, approximately 78% seen once; the top ten hold under 0.65%. The sequenced sample consisted of memory CD4+ T cells from PBMCs. Subset denoted: CD45RA-negative fraction. This clonotype was obtained from a young man in good health. Some clones in this sample may be carry-over from other donors' samples. The chain joins TRBV5-5 to TRBJ1-5; D uncertain. This CDR3 reads CASSLGAGYYQPQHF. CDR3 sequence (DNA): TGTGCCAGCAGCTTGGGGGCAGGCTATTATCAGCCCCAGCATTTT.